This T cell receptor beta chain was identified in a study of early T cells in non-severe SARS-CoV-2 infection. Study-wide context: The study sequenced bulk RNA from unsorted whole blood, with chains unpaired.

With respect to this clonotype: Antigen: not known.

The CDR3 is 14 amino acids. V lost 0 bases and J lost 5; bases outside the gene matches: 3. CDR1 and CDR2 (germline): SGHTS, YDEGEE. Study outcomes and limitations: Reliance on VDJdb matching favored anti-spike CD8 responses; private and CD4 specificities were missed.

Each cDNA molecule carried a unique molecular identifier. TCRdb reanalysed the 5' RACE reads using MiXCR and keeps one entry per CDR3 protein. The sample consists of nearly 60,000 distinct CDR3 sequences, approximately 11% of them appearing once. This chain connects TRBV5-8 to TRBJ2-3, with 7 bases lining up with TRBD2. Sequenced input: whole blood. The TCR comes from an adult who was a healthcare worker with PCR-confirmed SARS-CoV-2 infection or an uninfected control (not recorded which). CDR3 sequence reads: CASSLAGLGDTQYF. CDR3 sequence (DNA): TGTGCCAGCAGCTTGGCCGGACTAGGAGATACGCAGTATTTT.